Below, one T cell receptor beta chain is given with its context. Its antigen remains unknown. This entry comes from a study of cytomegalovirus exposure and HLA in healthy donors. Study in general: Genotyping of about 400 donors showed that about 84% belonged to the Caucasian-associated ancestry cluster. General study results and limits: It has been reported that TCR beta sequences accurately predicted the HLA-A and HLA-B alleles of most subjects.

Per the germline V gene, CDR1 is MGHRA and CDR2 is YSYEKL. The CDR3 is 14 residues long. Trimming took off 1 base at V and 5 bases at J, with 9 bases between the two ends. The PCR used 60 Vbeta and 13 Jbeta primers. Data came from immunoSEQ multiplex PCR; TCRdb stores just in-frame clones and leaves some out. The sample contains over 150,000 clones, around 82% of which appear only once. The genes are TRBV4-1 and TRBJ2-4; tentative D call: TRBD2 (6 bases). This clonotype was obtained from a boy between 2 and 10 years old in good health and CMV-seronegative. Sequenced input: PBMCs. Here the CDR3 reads CASSQGSGQNIQYF. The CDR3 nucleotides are TGCGCCAGCAGCCAAGGTAGCGGACAAAACATTCAGTACTTC.